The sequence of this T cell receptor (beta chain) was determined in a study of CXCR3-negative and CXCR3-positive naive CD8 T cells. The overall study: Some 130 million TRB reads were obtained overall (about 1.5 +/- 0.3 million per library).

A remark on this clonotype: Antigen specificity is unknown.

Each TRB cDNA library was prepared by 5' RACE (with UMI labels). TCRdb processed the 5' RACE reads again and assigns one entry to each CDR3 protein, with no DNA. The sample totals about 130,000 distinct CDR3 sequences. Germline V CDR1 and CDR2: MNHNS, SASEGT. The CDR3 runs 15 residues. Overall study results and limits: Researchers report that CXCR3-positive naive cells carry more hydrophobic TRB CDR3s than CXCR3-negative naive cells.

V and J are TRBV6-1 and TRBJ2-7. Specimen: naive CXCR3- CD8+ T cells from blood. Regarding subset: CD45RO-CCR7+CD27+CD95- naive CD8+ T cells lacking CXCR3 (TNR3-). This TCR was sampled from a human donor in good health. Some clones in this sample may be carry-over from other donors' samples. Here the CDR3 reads CASISVVVYSYEQYF.